What follows is one T cell receptor (beta chain) and its context. TCRdb itself ran the RT-PCR reads through MiXCR, one entry per CDR3 protein. Here the sample spans about 680,000 distinct CDR3 sequences, about 14% being singletons. Germline CDR1 and CDR2: SEHNR and FQNEAQ (reference sequence). This CDR3 spans 13 amino acids. V was cut by 7 bases and J by 3 bases, with 12 bases left in between. This receptor was obtained from a female donor in good health, serving as a healthy control. Sequenced input: memory CD4+ T cells from blood. V usage is TRBV7-9 and J usage is TRBJ1-1; TRBD1 is a possible D gene (6 bases). The CDR3 nucleotides are TGTGCCAGCAACGAAGGGGGGTACACTGAAGCTTTCTTT. It is translated as CASNEGGYTEAFF.